A selection of T cell receptor beta chains follows, all from one sample in a study of technical replicates of blood from a handful of donors. Data came from immunoSEQ multiplex PCR; TCRdb stores just in-frame clones and leaves some out. The sample includes 65,000 to 95,000 clones, around 94% of them seen just once. The sequencing sample was made of T cells isolated from PBMCs. These receptors came from a human donor in good health. The CDR3 runs from the conserved cysteine through the conserved F or W. The D gene is left open where the match is weak. Rows give clone size only sometimes, using once, few, many, or a class for an expanded clone.

j_gene | v_gene | abundance | d_gene | CDR3aa | CDR3nt
TRBJ2-7 | TRBV30 | NA | NA | CAWSVGGVQYF | TGTGCCTGGAGTGTCGGGGGAGTGCAGTACTTC
TRBJ1-4 | TRBV5-5 | NA | NA | CASSPQYRVGEKLFF | TGTGCCAGCAGCCCACAGTACAGGGTAGGCGAAAAACTGTTTTTT
TRBJ1-2 | TRBV5-4 | NA | NA | CASSPRGWENYGYTF | TGTGCCAGCAGCCCACGGGGGTGGGAGAACTATGGCTACACCTTC
TRBJ2-2 | TRBV7-2 | NA | NA | CASKKPAPGELFF | TGTGCCAGCAAGAAGCCCGCCCCCGGGGAGCTGTTTTTT
TRBJ1-2 | TRBV7-2 | NA | NA | CASSPTNYGYTF | TGTGCCAGCAGCCCCACTAACTATGGCTACACCTTC
TRBJ2-1 | TRBV11-2 | NA | TRBD1 | CASSWPGQGGEQFF | TGTGCCAGCAGCTGGCCGGGACAGGGAGGCGAGCAGTTCTTC
TRBJ2-7 | TRBV5-1 | NA | TRBD1 | CASSPGDRVYEQYF | TGCGCCAGCAGCCCAGGGGACAGGGTCTACGAGCAGTACTTC
TRBJ1-1 | TRBV27 | NA | NA | CASSLPFSTEAFF | TGTGCCAGCAGTTTACCCTTCAGCACTGAAGCTTTCTTT
TRBJ1-5 | TRBV28 | NA | TRBD1 | CASSFRGLYQPQHF | TGTGCCAGCAGTTTCAGGGGGCTCTATCAGCCCCAGCATTTT
TRBJ2-6 | TRBV7-6 | NA | TRBD1 | CASCYGTGSSGANVLTF | TGTGCCAGCTGCTACGGGACAGGGAGCTCTGGGGCCAACGTCCTGACTTTC
TRBJ1-1 | TRBV27 | NA | TRBD1 | CASSRTGLNTEAFF | TGTGCCAGCAGCCGGACAGGGTTGAACACTGAAGCTTTCTTT
TRBJ2-1 | TRBV7-2 | NA | TRBD2 | CASSFWREVNEQFF | TGTGCCAGCAGCTTTTGGCGGGAGGTGAATGAGCAGTTCTTC
TRBJ1-5 | TRBV7-2 | once | TRBD1 | CASSPYTGGQPQHF | TGTGCCAGCAGCCCATATACAGGGGGACAGCCCCAGCATTTT
TRBJ2-7 | TRBV19 | NA | NA | CASSKRTEFFEQYF | TGTGCCAGTAGTAAGAGGACAGAGTTCTTCGAGCAGTACTTC
TRBJ2-7 | TRBV7-8 | NA | NA | CATKPGGHLFEQYF | TGTGCCACCAAACCCGGGGGTCACCTCTTCGAGCAGTACTTC
TRBJ2-2 | TRBV28 | NA | TRBD1 | CASSLDRFNTGELFF | TGTGCCAGCAGTTTGGACAGGTTCAACACCGGGGAGCTGTTTTTT
TRBJ1-5 | TRBV5-8 | NA | TRBD1 | CASSSGTGSNQPQHF | TGTGCCAGCAGCTCCGGGACAGGGAGCAATCAGCCCCAGCATTTT
TRBJ2-1 | TRBV10-3 | NA | TRBD2 | CAISDPTSGHYNEQFF | TGTGCCATCAGTGACCCGACTAGCGGGCATTACAATGAGCAGTTCTTC
TRBJ1-1 | TRBV2 | NA | NA | CASSDLGASEAFF | TGTGCCAGCAGTGACTTGGGGGCGTCTGAAGCTTTCTTT
TRBJ2-7 | TRBV7-2 | NA | TRBD1 | CASSLLGTGGAYEQYF | TGTGCCAGCAGCTTGCTCGGAACAGGGGGCGCATACGAGCAGTACTTC
TRBJ2-7 | TRBV30 | NA | TRBD1 | CAWSNPGQGYYEQYF | TGTGCCTGGAGTAATCCGGGACAGGGGTACTACGAGCAGTACTTC
TRBJ2-3 | TRBV2 | NA | TRBD2 | CASSEWTSGSTDTQYF | TGTGCCAGCAGTGAATGGACTAGCGGGAGCACAGATACGCAGTATTTT